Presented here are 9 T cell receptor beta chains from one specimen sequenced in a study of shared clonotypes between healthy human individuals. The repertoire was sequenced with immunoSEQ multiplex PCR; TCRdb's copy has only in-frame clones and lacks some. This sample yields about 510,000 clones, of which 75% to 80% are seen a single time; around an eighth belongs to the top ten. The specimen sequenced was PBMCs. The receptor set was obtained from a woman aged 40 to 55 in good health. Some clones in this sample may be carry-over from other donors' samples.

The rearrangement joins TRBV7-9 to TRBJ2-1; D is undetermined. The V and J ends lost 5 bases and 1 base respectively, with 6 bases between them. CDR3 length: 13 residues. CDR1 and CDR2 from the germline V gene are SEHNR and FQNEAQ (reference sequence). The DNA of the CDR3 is TGTGCCAGCAGCCCCGATTCCTACAATGAGCAGTTCTTC. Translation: CASSPDSYNEQFF.

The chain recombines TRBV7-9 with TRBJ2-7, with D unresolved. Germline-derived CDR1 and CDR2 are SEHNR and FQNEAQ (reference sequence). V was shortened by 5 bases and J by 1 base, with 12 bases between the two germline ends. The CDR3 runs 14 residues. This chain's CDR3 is CASSPRSESYEQYF. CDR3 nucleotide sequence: TGTGCCAGCAGCCCGAGGTCGGAGTCCTACGAGCAGTACTTC.

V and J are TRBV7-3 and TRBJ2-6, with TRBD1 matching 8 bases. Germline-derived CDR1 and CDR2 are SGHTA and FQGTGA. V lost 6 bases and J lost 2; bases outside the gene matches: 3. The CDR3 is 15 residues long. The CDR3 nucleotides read TGTGCCAGCAGACTGACAGGGGCTGGGGCCAACGTCCTGACTTTC. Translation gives CASRLTGAGANVLTF.

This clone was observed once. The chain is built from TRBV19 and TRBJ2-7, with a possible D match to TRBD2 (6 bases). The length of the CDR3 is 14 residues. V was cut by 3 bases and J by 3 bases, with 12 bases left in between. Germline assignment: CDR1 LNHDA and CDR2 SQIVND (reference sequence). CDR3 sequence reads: CASSIATRNYEQYF. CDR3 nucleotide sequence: TGTGCCAGTAGTATCGCGACTAGAAACTACGAGCAGTACTTC.

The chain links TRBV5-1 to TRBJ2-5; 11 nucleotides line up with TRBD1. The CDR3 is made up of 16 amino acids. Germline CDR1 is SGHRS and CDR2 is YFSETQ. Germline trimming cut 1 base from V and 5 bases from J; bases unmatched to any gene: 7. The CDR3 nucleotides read TGCGCCAGCAGCTTGATTTTTGGGACAGGGGGGGAGACCCAGTACTTC. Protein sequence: CASSLIFGTGGETQYF.

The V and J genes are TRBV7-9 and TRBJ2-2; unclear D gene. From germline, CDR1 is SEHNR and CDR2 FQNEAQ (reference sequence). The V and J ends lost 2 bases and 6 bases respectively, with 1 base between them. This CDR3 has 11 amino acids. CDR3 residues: CASSLSGELFF. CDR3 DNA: TGTGCCAGCAGCTTATCCGGGGAGCTGTTTTTT.

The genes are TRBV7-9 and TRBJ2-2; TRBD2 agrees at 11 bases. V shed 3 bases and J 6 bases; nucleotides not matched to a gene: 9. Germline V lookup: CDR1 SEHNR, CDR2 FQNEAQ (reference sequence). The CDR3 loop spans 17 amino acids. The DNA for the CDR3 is TGTGCCAGCAGCTTTTTAATACTAGCGGGAGTAGCCGGGGAGCTGTTTTTT. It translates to CASSFLILAGVAGELFF.

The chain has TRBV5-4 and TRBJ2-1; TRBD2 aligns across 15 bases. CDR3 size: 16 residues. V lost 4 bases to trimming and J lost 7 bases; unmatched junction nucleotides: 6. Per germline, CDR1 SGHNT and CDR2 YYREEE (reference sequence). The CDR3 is CASSPGTSGRWNEQFF. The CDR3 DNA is TGTGCCAGCAGCCCCGGGACTAGCGGGAGGTGGAATGAGCAGTTCTTC.

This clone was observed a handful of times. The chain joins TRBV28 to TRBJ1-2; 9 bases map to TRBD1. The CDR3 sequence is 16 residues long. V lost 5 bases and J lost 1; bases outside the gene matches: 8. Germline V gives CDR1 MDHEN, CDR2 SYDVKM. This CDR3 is CASSPDRGYLNYGYTF. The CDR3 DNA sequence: TGTGCCAGCAGTCCGGACAGGGGATACCTTAACTATGGCTACACCTTC.